Listed below are T cell receptor beta chains from one sample, sequenced in a study of T cell responses to AZD1222 COVID-19 vaccine. The assay was immunoSEQ multiplex PCR, and TCRdb's table has in-frame clones only and misses some. The data hold 90,000 to 150,000 clones, with around 87% observed a single time. Sequences were derived from peripheral blood, sampled 28 days after the second AZD1222 dose. The source is an adult who received the AZD1222 COVID-19 vaccine. The CDR3 runs from the conserved cysteine through the conserved F or W.

CDR3 protein	V gene	J gene
CASSPDRFREGYTF	TRBV23-1	TRBJ1-2
CASRYSSYGYTF	TRBV6-2/TRBV6-3	TRBJ1-2
CASRRGGRLQPQHF	TRBV6-5	TRBJ1-5
CASSRRRGSEEKLFF	TRBV6-5	TRBJ1-4
CASSFRRQGNEKLFF	TRBV27	TRBJ1-4
CASTHGQGFQPQHF	TRBV6-6	TRBJ1-5
CASSNQGSGYGYTF	TRBV19	TRBJ1-2
CASSQEGLLNEQFF	TRBV4-1	TRBJ2-1
CASSIGGHPNYGYTF	TRBV19	TRBJ1-2
CASSPLGGQGPYSNQPQHF	TRBV28	TRBJ1-5
CASSSSGPQHF	TRBV7-2	TRBJ1-5
CASSPDSLNQPQHF	TRBV6-4	TRBJ1-5
CASSQGILSSYEQYF	TRBV3-1/TRBV3-2	TRBJ2-7
CSASLRGIGQPQHF	TRBV20-1	TRBJ1-5
CASSPPLTGMLWDEQFF	TRBV18	TRBJ2-1
CASSLIQGRSGNEQFF	TRBV7-9	TRBJ2-1
CASSLVASGVSETQYF	TRBV5-1	TRBJ2-5
CASSESSLQTQYF	TRBV10-2	TRBJ2-5
CASSVTGGNQPQHF	TRBV19	TRBJ1-5
CASSYIQGSGYTF	TRBV6-2/TRBV6-3	TRBJ1-2
CSARVGPIQYF	TRBV20-1	TRBJ2-4
CASSQDRPSGQSHHSPLHF	TRBV3-1/TRBV3-2	TRBJ1-6
CAISETSNTEAFF	TRBV10-3	TRBJ1-1
CASSLDRAANYGYTF	TRBV7-9	TRBJ1-2
CASSFPGQREKLFF	TRBV7-8	TRBJ1-4
CASRDRALGQPQHF	TRBV6-5	TRBJ1-5
CASKSSGAPIETQYF	TRBV5-1	TRBJ2-5
CASSLTGEQYQPQHF	TRBV9	TRBJ1-5
CASSWGLSTDTQYF	TRBV7-3	TRBJ2-3
CAIGEGAGEQFF	TRBV19	TRBJ2-1
CALEGRNEQFF	TRBV7-9	TRBJ2-1
CASSPWGFGNQPQHF	TRBV19	TRBJ1-5
CASSQESPFSPGYTF	TRBV4-2	TRBJ1-2
CASSLRSINYEQYF	TRBV27	TRBJ2-7
CASSQEWADTQYF	TRBV3-1/TRBV3-2	TRBJ2-3
CASLRGSYSNQPQHF	TRBV6-5	TRBJ1-5
CASSSGSATNEKLFF	TRBV28	TRBJ1-4
CASSQDYEGGEQFF	TRBV4-3	TRBJ2-1
CASSRSGYEQYF	TRBV10-3	TRBJ2-7
CASSGQQGNTIYF	TRBV4-3	TRBJ1-3